The clone carrying this T cell receptor beta chain was picked up many times. Its antigen is not identified. The data stem from a study of blood T cells in healthy people across ages. Study-level points and caveats: Both naive CD4+ cell counts and diversity were greater in long-lived donors than in aged donors.

Germline loops: CDR1 DFQATT, CDR2 SNEGSKA (reference sequence). V shed 2 bases, J shed 7 bases, and the junction held 11 bases outside the gene matches. The CDR3 loop spans 15 amino acids. A second roughly 6 to 12 cycle PCR used barcoded and J-beta primers. TCRdb itself ran the 5' RACE reads through MiXCR, one entry per CDR3 protein. The sample has over 550,000 distinct CDR3 sequences, roughly 30% seen once. The genes are TRBV20-1 and TRBJ2-5; 9 nucleotides align to TRBD1. The clonotype was recovered from an elderly woman in good health. Sequences were obtained from blood. CDR3 bases: TGCAGTGCTAGATCGCCCGGGACAGGGTCAGCGACCCAGTACTTC. This codes for CSARSPGTGSATQYF.